The following is a T cell receptor (beta chain) sequence with its context. These data belong to a study of T cell changes during pregnancy in multiple sclerosis. Assay: immunoSEQ multiplex PCR; the TCRdb copy retains only in-frame clones and omits some. The sample shows around 88,000 clones, around 92% of them seen only once. Trimming cost V 5 bases and J 1 base, with 4 bases left between them. The length of the CDR3 is 12 residues. Germline V lookup: CDR1 SGHAT, CDR2 FQNNGV. V usage is TRBV11-2 and J usage is TRBJ2-3; D call uncertain. This clonotype was obtained from a female donor with multiple sclerosis, enrolled in a pregnancy study. The sequencing here drew on peripheral blood, taken in the first trimester of pregnancy. CDR3 bases: TGTGCCAGCAGCCTACGCACAGATACGCAGTATTTT. Its translation: CASSLRTDTQYF.